This entry is about one TCR beta chain. This clone has a count of ten or more. Its binding antigen is unknown. Nothing much larger sits one base from this clone, and base qualities are not available. The cohort consisted of some 730 healthy bone marrow donors. Cohort members were all nominally healthy when sampled, although unrecorded immune exposures were likely present. Of the roughly 670 cohort members, about 290 had a positive CMV serostatus and 350 to 450 had a negative one, while no CMV serostatus was recorded for the donor. Each donor provided a peripheral blood sample, and peripheral blood mononuclear cells were used for TCR beta sequencing. The Qiagen DNeasy Blood Extraction Kit was used to extract genomic DNA from the blood cell samples. These data originate in a study of cytomegalovirus exposure and HLA in healthy donors (dated by TCRdb to 2015 to 2018). As for the study more broadly: According to an earlier analysis of a few hundred of the donors, 200 million or so T cells yielded 120 million or so unique TCR beta sequences and approximately 280 Gb of sequence data. Across approximately 400 genotyped donors of the cohort, an average of about 220,000 unique TCR beta nucleotide sequences per donor were sequenced, and 15% to 20% of those sequences were non-productive. The study was designed to test whether signatures of past pathogen exposure could be identified by cataloging public T cell receptors. Rather than drawing on any new phenotypic data, the later analysis identified candidate immune exposures from TCR beta sequences and the way those sequences occurred across donors. Both class I and class II loci were covered by HLA typing, at four-digit resolution. Among the 398 genotyped donors, about 85% belonged to the genetic ancestry cluster associated with self-reported Caucasian donors. To predict cytomegalovirus infection status, the study combined high-throughput TCR immunosequencing, statistical association of individual TCRs with disease status, and machine learning. Alongside the repertoire data, information on donor age, sex, ethnicity and CMV serostatus was compiled. In an earlier analysis of a few hundred of the donors, high-throughput TCR beta sequencing was used to judge whether each TCR beta V gene segment behaved as functional or pseudogenic. All discovery cohort repertoires had been generated using a single sequencing platform. About 330 gigabases of sequencing data and tens of millions of unique TCR sequences made up an early release that covered 640 HLA-typed donors. Several DR-DQ haplotypes were handled as single units for association and clustering because linkage in the cohort was strong. A later analysis re-examined previously published TCR beta repertoires from around 670 donors and added high-resolution HLA genotyping to investigate patterns of TCR occurrence. Besides the first cohort of approximately 710 subjects, a separate validation cohort made up of some 110 different subjects was used. In a later genetic analysis, genome-wide SNP genotypes for about 55% of the roughly 700 donors were used, and that subset was treated as a discovery cohort. Typing coverage varied by locus: 629-630 donors for A, B, C, DRB1 and DQB1; approximately 560 for DQA1; approximately 610 for DPA1; around 450 for DPB1. The T cell repertoires of some 700 subjects were profiled by immunosequencing and related to cytomegalovirus serostatus.

What the research found in general, with its limitations: In a later genetic analysis, fewer N-insertions in productive TCRs were reported among donors in an Asian-associated ancestry cluster than the roughly 710-donor mean. An association between a missense DCLRE1C variant and V-gene and J-gene trimming of TCR beta chains was found in a later genetic analysis and replicated in an independent cohort. Correlated functional status among segregating V segments might be attributable to linkage disequilibrium, but an unknown experimental factor could not be ruled out. Fewer than 20 rarely observed V segments, including chromosome 9 orphons, were excluded from the earlier analysis of a few hundred of the donors because counts were too low. Only TCR beta chains were sequenced in this cohort, and the absence of alpha or paired-chain data limited detectable features. Broadly in line with IMGT annotations, most TCR beta V segments showed up in productive rearrangements about 90% or about 30% of the time in an earlier analysis of roughly 590 of the donors. While some public TCRs were present in many individuals, most TCR sequences turned up only very rarely across donors. A further reported finding was that TCR beta sequences accurately predicted the HLA-A and HLA-B alleles for most subjects in the first cohort. The presence/absence analyses assumed that sequencing depth was roughly uniform across donors, and that assumption may not be true. A later analysis found that HLA-associated TCR beta chains were more clonally expanded and had lower generation probabilities than equally common non-associated chains. Assigning TCR associations to individual alleles was difficult when HLA alleles, especially DR and DQ, strongly co-occurred. Because HLA typing was missing for some donors at each locus, association tests included only the typed subset. A group of highly shared sequence variants was considered likely to be a technical artifact of the sequencing pipeline. The only immune exposure information available for the cohort was CMV serostatus. In a later analysis, 16,951 TCR beta sequences were associated with specific HLA alleles at a false discovery rate of 0.05. Cytomegalovirus status was reported to be diagnosed by the classifier with high specificity and sensitivity in both the original and validation cohorts. A later analysis found that TCR association rates varied across HLA loci, with DRB1 alleles showing the most associated TCRs and HLA-C alleles the fewest. The authors suggested that the approach could potentially be extended to other disease states and immunological phenotypes. A later analysis found that most CMV-associated TCR beta chains appeared HLA-restricted, with HLA associations seemingly driven largely by CMV exposure. Some IMGT-functional V segments, including TRBV6-2 and TRBV6-3, could not be distinguished by the 87-base-pair reads and were therefore excluded. In vitro tests confirmed that a few of the cytomegalovirus-associated TCR beta chains recognize cytomegalovirus antigens. The study listed 150 to 200 TCR beta chains as associated with cytomegalovirus. Several of the top co-occurrence clusters appeared to be linked to parvovirus B19, influenza, CMV and Epstein-Barr virus, according to a later analysis.

The germline V gene encodes CDR1 SQVTM and CDR2 ANQGSEA. Trimming accounts for 6 bases at V and 1 base at J, while the number of junction bases matched to no gene is 3. The CDR3 numbers 13 residues from cysteine through phenylalanine. Only the CDR3 portion is preserved as DNA: 39 bases, with reading frame beginning at the first base. The method was the immunoSEQ multiplex PCR assay. A mixture of 60 forward primers for TCR Vbeta segments and 13 reverse primers for TCR Jbeta segments was used in the multiplex PCR. The CDR3 region of rearranged TCR beta genes was amplified from genomic DNA by a multiplex PCR assay. The amplified TCR beta libraries were sequenced on the Illumina HiSeq System as 87-base-pair reads. The study's processing was this. Across the 670 or so repertoires, a later analysis counted some 81 million unique TCR beta chains, roughly 11 million of which were shared by at least two donors. A nearest-neighbor algorithm error-corrected the raw reads and collapsed the reads into unique sequences, merging closely related sequences to remove PCR and sequencing errors. To assign V, D and J gene segments, CDR3 sequences were aligned to IMGT reference sequences. For a sequence to be retained, a match of at least six nucleotides was required to both a V gene segment and a J gene segment. Rearrangements were called productive when the CDR3 lacked stop codons and stayed in frame with V and J; all others were non-productive. CDR3 was defined according to IMGT convention as the region running from the second conserved V-encoded cysteine to the conserved J-encoded phenylalanine. The earlier analysis of 587 of the donors excluded sequences that lacked an unambiguous match to a single V gene segment. In an earlier analysis of almost 600 of the donors, a V segment was called functional when productive rearrangements were above 56.7%, and segregating when the standard deviation between donors exceeded 5%. A statistical classification framework was developed to diagnose cytomegalovirus status using the catalog of TCR beta chain sequences. In a later analysis, V and J genes were assigned by comparing TCR nucleotide sequences against IMGT/GENE-DB human TR gene sequences. In a later analysis, CDR3 sequences and most-parsimonious VDJ recombination scenarios were assigned using the TCRdist pipeline. In a later analysis, each TCR beta chain was defined by its CDR3 amino acid sequence together with its V-gene family, and reads without a unique V-gene family were excluded. A later analysis removed several hundred highly shared, low-generation-probability nucleotide sequences to deal with suspected cross-contamination and a sequencing artifact. A later analysis calculated a clonal expansion index for each public chain from normalized within-repertoire ranks of inferred template counts. Generation probabilities in a later analysis came from a VDJ recombination model fitted to out-of-frame rearrangements, and those results were checked against IGoR. A later analysis scored TCR-TCR, TCR-HLA and TCR-CMV co-occurrence with hypergeometric tests, applying a repertoire-size bias correction to TCR pairs. To estimate false discovery rates, a later analysis permuted the HLA or CMV assignments 20 times. A later analysis grouped co-occurring TCRs with DBSCAN, adding TCRdist sequence similarity when clustering within HLA-allele-positive subsets. For co-occurrence clustering, repertoires with fewer than 30,000 or more than 120,000 public chains were excluded, along with a handful of repertoires with anomalous nucleotide sharing. The table comes from immuneACCESS by way of TCRdb, which keeps in-frame sequences with V and J called. Part of the clones is missing from these tables; in studies checked, under half for an unresolved V gene and the rest for unknown reasons. That table gives V, J and clone size, and the DNA gave D and trimming. Recorded for this sample are 130,000 to 150,000 clones; 73% of them occurred a single time. The ten largest clones add up to 14% of the sample.

Material for sequencing was PBMCs. The clonotype comes from a human donor in good health. The chain joins TRBV29-1 to TRBJ1-3, and 7 junction bases match TRBD1. At the DNA level, the sequence is TGCAGCGTAGAGGGGGCTTCTGGAAACACCATATATTTT. It translates to CSVEGASGNTIYF. Where the CDR3 stops, the reference TRBV29-1 and TRBJ1-3 genes take over; the full variable domain is SAVISQKPSRDICQRGTSLTIQCQVDSQVTMMFWYRQQPGQSLTLIATANQGSEATYESGFVIDKFPISRPNLTFSTLTVSNMSPEDSSIYLCSVEGASGNTIYFGEGSWLTVV.